This entry lists 23 T cell receptor beta chains sequenced from one sample in a study of blood T cell repertoires in COVID-19. The repertoire was sequenced with immunoSEQ multiplex PCR; TCRdb's copy has only in-frame clones and lacks some. Among 130,000 to 150,000 clones listed, approximately 88% were seen once. Sequenced input: peripheral blood. The receptors here all came from a human donor in a cohort sampled during active COVID-19.

The rearrangement joins TRBV12-3 or TRBV12-4 to TRBJ2-3; D remains unclear. Trimming stripped 3 bases from V and 6 bases from J, with 10 bases between. The CDR3 contains 13 residues. DNA of the CDR3: TGTGCCAGCAGTTTCAACCGCCGGGATACGCAGTATTTT. It specifies CASSFNRRDTQYF.

This clone was found a few times. This CDR3 is CASSLKQRMRGEKLFF. CDR3 DNA sequence: TGTGCCAGCAGCTTAAAGCAACGGATGAGAGGCGAAAAACTGTTTTTT. This rearrangement joins TRBV7-9 to TRBJ1-4; unclear D gene. The CDR3 has 16 residues. Germline V gives CDR1 SEHNR, CDR2 FQNEAQ (reference sequence). V lost 2 bases, J lost 8 bases, and 18 bases lay in between.

The V and J genes are TRBV1 and TRBJ2-7; the D call of TRBD2 is as the table states it, not checked on the DNA. TRBV1 is given as a pseudogene. This CDR3 spans 15 amino acids. The CDR3 protein is CTSSPSGRAEYEQYV. The CDR3, as DNA: TGCACCAGCAGCCCTAGCGGGAGGGCGGAATACGAGCAGTACGTC.

V gene TRBV5-1 combines with J gene TRBJ2-1, with TRBD1 identical over 7 bases. The CDR3 is 15 amino acids. Germline V gene sequence: CDR1 SGHRS, CDR2 YFSETQ. Trimming cost V 1 base and J 5 bases; bases outside gene matches: 6. The CDR3 sequence is CASSLMRQGNNEQFF. CDR3 in DNA: TGCGCCAGCAGCTTGATGAGACAGGGAAACAATGAGCAGTTCTTC.

The chain joins TRBV28 to TRBJ1-2; D ambiguous. CDR3 length: 12 residues. CDR1 is MDHEN, CDR2 SYDVKM, per germline. The V end was cut by 5 bases, the J end by 3 bases, with 7 bases between. The CDR3 region has the DNA TGTGCCAGCAGTCCCCGGGACTATGGCTACACCTTC. Its protein product is CASSPRDYGYTF.

Only one count was recorded for this clone. The V and J genes are TRBV5-1 and TRBJ2-5; D unresolved. Looked up from germline, CDR1 is SGHRS and CDR2 is YFSETQ. V lost 0 bases to trimming and J lost 1 base, with 7 bases between them. This CDR3 region has 14 residues. The CDR3 DNA reads TGCGCCAGCAGCTTGGGGTCCAGCCAAGAGACCCAGTACTTC. It encodes CASSLGSSQETQYF.

The rearrangement uses TRBV5-1 and TRBJ2-2; the D gene is possibly TRBD1 (5 bases). The CDR3 consists of 16 residues. CDR1 and CDR2 (germline): SGHRS, YFSETQ. V was shortened by 5 bases and J by 2 bases, with 16 bases between the two germline ends. The CDR3 reads CASSFQGDPNTGELFF. CDR3 coding DNA: TGCGCCAGCAGTTTTCAGGGCGACCCTAACACCGGGGAGCTGTTTTTT.

The chain couples TRBV10-3 to TRBJ2-2, with a weak D call TRBD2 (5 bases). The CDR3 is 17 amino acids. CDR1 is ENHRY, CDR2 SYGVKD, per germline. Trimming took off 8 bases at V and 7 bases at J, with 26 bases between the two ends. CDR3: CAISPGSSRNEFGELFF. The CDR3 DNA reads TGTGCCATCTCCCCGGGGAGCAGCCGTAATGAGTTCGGGGAGCTGTTTTTT.

This clone was seen once. This chain uses TRBV5-1 with TRBJ1-4, with D possibly matching TRBD1 (5 bases). This CDR3 contains 14 residues. Germline lookup yields CDR1 SGHRS and CDR2 YFSETQ. V was pared by 5 bases and J by 4 bases, with 12 bases between. The CDR3 is CASSLGRSNEKLFF. CDR3 DNA: TGCGCCAGCAGTCTGGGGCGGAGTAATGAAAAACTGTTTTTT.

The rearrangement joins TRBV6-6 to TRBJ2-4; the D gene is possibly TRBD2 (6 bases). V dropped 7 bases and J dropped 2 bases, with 12 bases sitting between them. The CDR3 length is 14 residues. Germline V gene sequence: CDR1 MNHNY, CDR2 SVGAGI (reference sequence). The CDR3 coding sequence is TGTGCCAGCACTTATAGCGGAACCAAAAACATTCAGTACTTC. Translated, it gives CASTYSGTKNIQYF.

The rearrangement links TRBV4-2 to TRBJ2-2; 13 nucleotides match TRBD2. CDR1 is LGHNA, CDR2 YNFKEQ, per germline. V was pared by 2 bases and J by 0 bases, with 6 bases of the junction left unmatched. The CDR3 is 19 residues long. This CDR3 is CASSQRGLAGAANTGELFF. CDR3 in DNA: TGTGCCAGCAGCCAACGAGGACTAGCGGGGGCCGCGAACACCGGGGAGCTGTTTTTT.

This clone was observed a handful of times. The chain couples TRBV9 to TRBJ1-1, with TRBD1 matching 9 bases. The CDR3 runs to 15 residues. CDR1 is SGDLS and CDR2 is YYNGEE in the germline V gene. Germline trimming cut 5 bases from V and 1 base from J; bases unmatched to any gene: 6. The CDR3 region has the DNA TGTGCCAGCAGTTTCGAGGGACAGGGGAACACTGAAGCTTTCTTT. As protein: CASSFEGQGNTEAFF.

The chain joins TRBV27 to TRBJ2-2, with TRBD1 matching 9 bases. After removal of 6 bases from V and 8 bases from J, the junction contained 7 bases not matched to a gene. The CDR3 contains 14 residues. Germline CDR1 MNHEY, CDR2 SMNVEV (reference sequence). The CDR3 spells CASSLGQGKGELFF. The CDR3 DNA follows: TGTGCCAGCAGCTTGGGACAGGGAAAAGGGGAGCTGTTTTTT.

This clone was detected ten times or more. The rearrangement links TRBV2 to TRBJ2-2, with 8 nucleotides matching TRBD2. J was trimmed by 0 bases and V by 4 bases; bases with no gene match: 1. The germline V gene encodes CDR1 SNHLY and CDR2 FYNNEI. The CDR3 totals 15 residues. The CDR3 region is CASSVSGANTGELFF. For the CDR3, the DNA is TGTGCCAGCAGTGTTAGCGGGGCGAACACCGGGGAGCTGTTTTTT.

V gene TRBV10-3 combines with J gene TRBJ2-3; TRBD1 matches at 12 bases. Unmatched junction bases numbered 12, after V lost 3 bases and J lost 2 bases. Germline assignment: CDR1 ENHRY and CDR2 SYGVKD. The CDR3 has 19 amino acids. The CDR3 coding sequence is TGTGCCATCAGTGACACCGGGACAGGGGGCGTCGGAGACACAGATACGCAGTATTTT. Protein: CAISDTGTGGVGDTDTQYF.

Concerning this clone: One end of the junction fails to match germline, which may point to a read error. The chain uses TRBV7-9 and TRBJ1-2; 9 bases align to TRBD1. Per the germline V gene, CDR1 is SEHNR and CDR2 is FQNEAQ (reference sequence). This CDR3 is 13 amino acids long. CDR3 in amino acids: CASSRDPGTGNRF. The CDR3 nucleotides read TGTGCCAGCAGCCGTGACCCCGGGACAGGGAACCGTTTC.

This clone was recorded only once. The chain carries TRBV6-2 or TRBV6-3 and TRBJ2-1; 9 nucleotides line up with TRBD2. CDR1 is MNHEY, CDR2 SVGEGT, per germline. Trimming removed 0 bases from V and 8 bases from J; junction bases left unmatched: 5. The CDR3 extends over 15 amino acids. The CDR3, as DNA: TGTGCCAGCAGTTACTCGGCTAGCGGGACAGATGAGCAGTTCTTC. This codes for CASSYSASGTDEQFF.

This clone has only one observation. The J gene is TRBJ1-5, the V gene TRBV5-1; D is undetermined. Germline lookup yields CDR1 SGHRS and CDR2 YFSETQ. V was cut by 4 bases and J by 6 bases, with 11 bases left in between. CDR3 length equals 13 residues. The CDR3 nucleotides are TGCGCCAGCAGCCCATCTACGGGTCAGCCCCAGCATTTT. This sequence encodes CASSPSTGQPQHF.

Here the CDR3 reads CASSVDGGGRTQHF. The CDR3 DNA reads TGTGCCAGCAGCGTAGATGGGGGGGGACGGACCCAGCATTTT. The genes are TRBV9 and TRBJ1-5; maybe TRBD1 (5 bases). The CDR3 is 14 residues long. With 0 bases removed from V and 11 bases from J, the gap between germline ends came to 15 bases. Per germline, CDR1 SGDLS and CDR2 YYNGEE.

The genes are TRBV27 and TRBJ1-5; D ambiguous. Trimming took 5 bases from V and 0 from J, leaving 8 bases between them. The CDR3 has 14 residues. In germline, CDR1 is MNHEY, CDR2 SMNVEV (reference sequence). CDR3 nucleotide sequence: TGTGCCAGCAGTCCGTATAATAGCAATCAGCCCCAGCATTTT. Translating it yields CASSPYNSNQPQHF.

The CDR3 DNA reads as TGTGCCAGCAGCTTGATATTTGCGGGAGATAGTGAGCAGTTCTTC. Translated: CASSLIFAGDSEQFF. The chain recombines TRBV5-4 with TRBJ2-1, with TRBD2 matching 7 bases. The V gene end was trimmed by 1 base and the J gene end by 9 bases; junction bases not matched to a gene: 10. Germline V gives CDR1 SGHNT, CDR2 YYREEE (reference sequence). The CDR3 extends over 15 amino acids. Looking up the rest from reference TRBV5-4 and TRBJ2-1 gives the full variable domain: ETGVTQSPTHLIKTRGQQVTLRCSSQSGHNTVSWYQQALGQGPQFIFQYYREEENGRGNFPPRFSGLQFPNYSSELNVNALELDDSALYLCASSLIFAGDSEQFFGPGTRLTVL.

The J gene is TRBJ2-5, the V gene TRBV9; D is possibly TRBD2 (6 bases). The CDR3 totals 14 residues. V shed 4 bases and J shed 1 base, with 11 bases lying between them. Germline CDR1 reads SGDLS; CDR2 reads YYNGEE. In DNA form, the CDR3 reads TGTGCCAGCAGCCCACGGGGGAGCCAAGAGACCCAGTACTTC. Its protein is CASSPRGSQETQYF.

Concerning this clone itself: At one end, the junction sequence differs from germline, possibly due to a read error. The rearrangement joins TRBV2 to TRBJ1-1; D call uncertain. This CDR3 contains 13 residues. CDR1 and CDR2 (germline): SNHLY, FYNNEI. CDR3 nucleotides: TGTGCCAGCAGGGAAGACGGGAACACTGAAGCTTTCTTT. Its translation: CASREDGNTEAFF.